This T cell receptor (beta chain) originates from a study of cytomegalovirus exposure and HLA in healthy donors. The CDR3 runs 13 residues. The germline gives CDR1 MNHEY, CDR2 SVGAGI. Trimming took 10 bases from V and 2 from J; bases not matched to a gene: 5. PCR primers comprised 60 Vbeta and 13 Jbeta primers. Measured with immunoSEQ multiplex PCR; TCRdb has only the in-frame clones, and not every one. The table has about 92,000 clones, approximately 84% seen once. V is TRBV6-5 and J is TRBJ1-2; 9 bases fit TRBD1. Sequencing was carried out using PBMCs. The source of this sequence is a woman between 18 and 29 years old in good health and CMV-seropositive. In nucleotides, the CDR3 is TGTGCCACCGCACAGGGGGCCAACTATGGCTACACCTTC. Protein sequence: CATAQGANYGYTF.